A single sample gave rise to the 6 T cell receptor beta chains below, sequenced in a study of read filtering for tumor transcriptome and immune sequencing. The library was built from around 380 ng RNA with molecular barcoded adaptors for alpha/delta and beta/gamma chains. TCRdb reprocessed the reads via MiXCR and lists one record per CDR3 protein. The repertoire includes tens of thousands of distinct CDR3 sequences, roughly 12% of them detected once, and 13% to 15% sits in the top ten. Sequenced sample: a population of CD138-negative cells sorted from bone marrow. Every receptor here comes from a donor over 35 with multiple myeloma.

As regards this clonotype: Since a much larger clone is just one base distant, this may be a read error. The rearrangement links TRBV7-2 to TRBJ2-2; D is unresolved. The CDR3 spans 14 residues. Trimming took 5 bases from V and 6 from J, leaving 13 bases between them. Germline assignment: CDR1 SGHTA and CDR2 FQGNSA. Here the CDR3 reads CASSLVGRAGELFF. The CDR3 DNA reads as TGTGCCAGCAGCCTCGTGGGCCGCGCCGGGGAGCTGTTTTTT.

Of note for this clonotype: A much larger clonotype is one base distant, so this may be a read error. The chain couples TRBV19 to TRBJ1-2; D possibly corresponds to TRBD1 (6 bases). The germline V gene has CDR1 LNHDA and CDR2 SQIVND (reference sequence). CDR3 length: 15 amino acids. In DNA, the CDR3 is TGTGCCAGTAGTACCGTAACAGGGATCAACTATGGCTACGCCTTC. Protein product: CASSTVTGINYGYAF.

This clonotype was observed many times. This rearrangement joins TRBV29-1 to TRBJ2-3; 7 nucleotides agree with TRBD1. CDR1 is SQVTM, CDR2 ANQGSEA, per germline. V was clipped by 4 bases and J by 6 bases; unmatched bases: 4. The CDR3 length is 12 residues. For the CDR3, the DNA is TGCAGCGTTGTACCACAGGGGGATACGCAGTATTTT. Residues: CSVVPQGDTQYF.

This clonotype was counted at least ten times. V gene TRBV10-3 combines with J gene TRBJ2-3, with D possibly being TRBD1 (5 bases). With 7 bases removed from V and 2 bases from J, the gap between germline ends came to 13 bases. Germline CDR1 reads ENHRY; CDR2 reads SYGVKD. The CDR3 contains 14 residues. The DNA for the CDR3 is TGTGCCATCACGGCAGGGCCGGCCACAGATACGCAGTATTTT. Its translation: CAITAGPATDTQYF.

This clonotype was seen ten or more times. The V call is TRBV5-5, the J call TRBJ2-7, with TRBD1 as a possible D gene (6 bases). This CDR3 comprises 14 residues. Germline V gene data show CDR1 as SGHKS and CDR2 as YYEKEE (reference sequence). With 0 bases removed from V and 3 bases from J, the gap between germline ends came to 10 bases. The CDR3 nucleotides read TGTGCCAGCAGCTTGGACAGGGTCAACTACGAGCAGTACTTC. It translates to CASSLDRVNYEQYF.

This clonotype came up many times. The rearrangement uses TRBV27 and TRBJ2-3; D possibly corresponds to TRBD1 (5 bases). CDR1 and CDR2 (germline): MNHEY, SMNVEV (reference sequence). CDR3 length: 12 residues. Between the trimmed V and J ends, which lost 4 bases and 6 bases, there was a span of 8 bases. CDR3 amino acids: CASSSAGDTQYF. The CDR3 DNA is TGTGCCAGCAGTTCGGCAGGGGATACGCAGTATTTT.